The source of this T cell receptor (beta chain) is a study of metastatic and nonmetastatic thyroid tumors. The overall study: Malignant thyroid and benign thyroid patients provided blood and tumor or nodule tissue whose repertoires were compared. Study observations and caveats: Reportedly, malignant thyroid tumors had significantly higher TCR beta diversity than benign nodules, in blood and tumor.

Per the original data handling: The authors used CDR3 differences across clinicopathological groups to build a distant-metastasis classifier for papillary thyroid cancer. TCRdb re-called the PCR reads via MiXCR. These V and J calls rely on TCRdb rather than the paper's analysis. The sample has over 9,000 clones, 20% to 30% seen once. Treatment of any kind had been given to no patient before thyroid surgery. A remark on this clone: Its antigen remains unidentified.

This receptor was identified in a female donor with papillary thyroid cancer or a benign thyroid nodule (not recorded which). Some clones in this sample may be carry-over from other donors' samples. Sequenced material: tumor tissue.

The CDR3 sequence: CASSFGGFLSPLHF. The DNA for the CDR3 is TGTGCCAGCAGCTTTGGGGGTTTTCTTTCACCCCTCCACTTT. The rearrangement uses TRBV6-1 and TRBJ1-6; possible D gene TRBD1, 5 bases. This CDR3 spans 14 amino acids. Trimming stripped 6 bases from V and 9 bases from J, with 15 bases between. In germline, CDR1 is MNHNS, CDR2 SASEGT.